The 30 T cell receptor beta chains given below trace back to one sample, sequenced in a study of cytomegalovirus exposure and HLA in healthy donors. The PCR used 60 Vbeta and 13 Jbeta primers. The assay was immunoSEQ multiplex PCR, and TCRdb's table has in-frame clones only and misses some. This table holds about 150,000 clones, 80% to 90% found once. What was sequenced was PBMCs. These receptors came from a man aged 45-60 years in good health and CMV-seropositive.

The chain has TRBV9 and TRBJ1-2, with 9 nucleotides matching TRBD1. Germline V gene data show CDR1 as SGDLS and CDR2 as YYNGEE. The junction had 17 bases not matched to a gene; V was cut back by 3 bases and J by 8 bases. The CDR3 length is 17 residues. The CDR3 DNA reads as TGTGCCAGCAGCGCTCCGGGACAGGGTGGTAAAGGATGGGGCTACACCTTC. It translates to CASSAPGQGGKGWGYTF. Full variable domain (outside the CDR3, taken from reference TRBV9 and TRBJ1-2): DSGVTQTPKHLITATGQRVTLRCSPRSGDLSVYWYQQSLDQGLQFLIQYYNGEERAKGNILERFSAQQFPDLHSELNLSSLELGDSALYFCASSAPGQGGKGWGYTFGSGTRLTVV.

This chain uses TRBV11-2 with TRBJ1-2; 8 bases agree with TRBD1. CDR1 and CDR2 from the germline V gene are SGHAT and FQNNGV. The CDR3 covers 14 residues. After removal of 5 bases from V and 8 bases from J, the junction contained 10 bases not matched to a gene. CDR3 bases: TGTGCCAGCAGCATCCGGACAGGGTTCAGCGGCTACACCTTC. Protein product: CASSIRTGFSGYTF.

The rearrangement uses TRBV15 and TRBJ2-5; D might be TRBD2 (6 bases). Trimming cost V 0 bases and J 5 bases, with 13 bases left between them. This CDR3 is built from 15 residues. The germline gives CDR1 LNHNV, CDR2 YYDKDF (reference sequence). Here the CDR3 DNA reads TGTGCCACCAGCAGAGATTATGGAGGGTTGGAGACCCAGTACTTC. The encoded protein is CATSRDYGGLETQYF.

This clone came up a few times. V usage is TRBV19 and J usage is TRBJ2-5; 7 bases map to TRBD1. In germline, CDR1 is LNHDA, CDR2 SQIVND (reference sequence). The CDR3 spans 15 residues. Trimming at V came to 5 bases and at J to 3 bases, leaving 9 bases not matched to a gene. The CDR3 loop reads CASSSPTGTKETQYF. The CDR3 nucleotides read TGTGCCAGTAGTTCTCCGACAGGGACCAAAGAGACCCAGTACTTC.

J is TRBJ2-7 and V is TRBV2, with a tentative D call TRBD2 (6 bases). Germline V gene lookup returns CDR1 SNHLY and CDR2 FYNNEI. The length of the CDR3 is 13 residues. Trimming cost V 6 bases and J 6 bases, with 15 bases left between them. CDR3 nucleotide sequence: TGTGCCAGCAGGGAGGACTATCCGCGCGAGCAGTACTTC. Translating it yields CASREDYPREQYF.

CDR3 nucleotide sequence: TGTGCCATCAGGCCGGGGACAGGTCTAGATCAGCCCCAGCATTTT. Residues: CAIRPGTGLDQPQHF. This rearrangement joins TRBV10-3 to TRBJ1-5; 8 positions match TRBD1. Germline trimming cut 6 bases from V and 5 bases from J; bases unmatched to any gene: 9. CDR1 is ENHRY and CDR2 is SYGVKD in the germline V gene. The CDR3 is 15 amino acids.

Turning to this clone: Other DNA sequences in the sample encode the same CDR3. The chain has TRBV13 and TRBJ1-1, with D possibly being TRBD1 (5 bases). The CDR3 contains 15 residues. Germline CDR1 and CDR2: PRHDT and FYEKMQ (reference sequence). V was pared by 2 bases and J by 1 base, with 11 bases between. The CDR3: CASSLKGAGNTEAFF. CDR3 nucleotide sequence: TGTGCCAGCAGCTTAAAAGGGGCCGGGAACACTGAAGCTTTCTTT.

The chain joins TRBV2 to TRBJ2-7; TRBD2 aligns across 7 bases. The ends lost 0 bases at V and 1 base at J; junction bases unmatched: 6. Germline CDR1 reads SNHLY; CDR2 reads FYNNEI. This CDR3 has 16 amino acids. CDR3 in DNA: TGTGCCAGCAGTGAAGCTTGGGGAGGGAATTCCTACGAGCAGTACTTC. Encoded protein: CASSEAWGGNSYEQYF. The whole variable domain, remainder taken from reference TRBV2 and TRBJ2-7, is EPEVTQTPSHQVTQMGQEVILRCVPISNHLYFYWYRQILGQKVEFLVSFYNNEISEKSEIFDDQFSVERPDGSNFTLKIRSTKLEDSAMYFCASSEAWGGNSYEQYFGPGTRLTVT.

To note about this clone: The sample has other DNA sequences that encode this CDR3 too. This chain links TRBV28 with TRBJ1-1; 7 bases are shared with TRBD1. The CDR3 sequence is 15 residues long. In germline, CDR1 is MDHEN, CDR2 SYDVKM. With V trimmed by 6 bases and J by 4 bases, 11 bases remained unmatched. The CDR3 bases are TGTGCCAGCAGGGACTCCAGACAGGGCCCCACTGAAGCTTTCTTT. Translation: CASRDSRQGPTEAFF.

This clone was counted between two and nine times. The chain employs TRBV28 and TRBJ2-3, with 7 bases identical to TRBD2. Germline V lookup: CDR1 MDHEN, CDR2 SYDVKM. The CDR3 extends over 14 amino acids. The V gene end was trimmed by 6 bases and the J gene end by 9 bases; junction bases not matched to a gene: 12. CDR3 protein: CASSRAALAETQYF. CDR3 DNA: TGTGCCAGCAGCCGGGCCGCCCTAGCGGAGACGCAGTATTTT.

This chain connects TRBV2 to TRBJ2-1; maybe TRBD1 (5 bases). The CDR3 runs to 14 residues. With 3 bases removed from V and 8 bases from J, the gap between germline ends came to 14 bases. CDR1 is SNHLY, CDR2 FYNNEI, per germline. The CDR3 here is CASSEGRDHHEQFF. The CDR3 nucleotides are TGTGCCAGCAGTGAGGGCAGGGATCACCATGAGCAGTTCTTC.

As DNA, the CDR3 is TGTGCCAGCAGTTTATCCATAGCGGGCTCCTACAATGAGCAGTTCTTC. Encoded protein: CASSLSIAGSYNEQFF. The V call is TRBV27, the J call TRBJ2-1; 7 bases are a match to TRBD2. V trimming: 0 bases; J trimming: 0 bases; junction bases outside the gene matches: 2. The germline V gene encodes CDR1 MNHEY and CDR2 SMNVEV (reference sequence). The CDR3 is 16 residues long.

The V call is TRBV6-5, the J call TRBJ2-5; TRBD2 is a possible D gene (6 bases). The CDR3 is 15 residues long. V shed 4 bases and J shed 3 bases, with 15 bases lying between them. The germline gives CDR1 MNHEY, CDR2 SVGAGI. This CDR3 is CASSSHSEREETQYF. The DNA of the CDR3 is TGTGCCAGCAGTTCTCATTCAGAGCGGGAAGAGACCCAGTACTTC.

Comments on this clone: This sample also contains other DNA sequences that code for the same CDR3. The rearrangement uses TRBV5-6 and TRBJ1-2, with TRBD1 matching over 7 bases. This CDR3 is 16 amino acids long. The V gene's germline CDR1 is SGHDT and CDR2 YYEEEE. Trimming took 1 base from V and 5 from J; bases not matched to a gene: 11. The CDR3 DNA follows: TGTGCCAGCAGCTTGTGGGGGGACAGAAAGAGATATGGCTACACCTTC. Translating gives CASSLWGDRKRYGYTF. Complete variable domain (other parts from reference TRBV5-6 and TRBJ1-2): DAGVTQSPTHLIKTRGQQVTLRCSPKSGHDTVSWYQQALGQGPQFIFQYYEEEERQRGNFPDRFSGHQFPNYSSELNVNALLLGDSALYLCASSLWGDRKRYGYTFGSGTRLTVV.

V usage is TRBV19 and J usage is TRBJ1-3, with 8 bases matching TRBD1. Germline CDR1 LNHDA, CDR2 SQIVND (reference sequence). Trimming at V came to 6 bases and at J to 0 bases, leaving 4 bases not matched to a gene. This CDR3 is built from 15 residues. The CDR3 loop reads CASRNRGASGNTIYF. The CDR3 region has the DNA TGTGCCAGTAGGAACAGGGGGGCCTCTGGAAACACCATATATTTT.

This chain links TRBV13 with TRBJ2-1; 14 nucleotides agree with TRBD2. The CDR3 extends over 15 amino acids. Per the germline V gene, CDR1 is PRHDT and CDR2 is FYEKMQ (reference sequence). J lost 12 bases, V lost 5 bases, and 9 bases had no gene match. The CDR3 DNA sequence: TGTGCCAGCAGCCCATGGACTAGCGGGAGGAACGTGCAGTTCTTC. Its protein is CASSPWTSGRNVQFF.

J is TRBJ2-1 and V is TRBV25-1; no clear D gene. The CDR3 is made up of 14 amino acids. The V end was cut by 0 bases, the J end by 9 bases, with 12 bases between. The germline CDR1 and CDR2 sequences are MGHDK and SYGVNS. CDR3 sequence reads: CASSEYNSHGEQFF. The DNA of the CDR3 is TGTGCCAGCAGTGAATACAATAGTCATGGTGAGCAGTTCTTC.

The CDR3 DNA reads as TGCGCCAGCAGCTTGGCCCTTGGGCAGGGATCCTACAATGAGCAGTTCTTC. Its translation: CASSLALGQGSYNEQFF. J is TRBJ2-1 and V is TRBV5-1; weak D call: TRBD1 (5 bases). There are 17 residues in the CDR3. Germline loops: CDR1 SGHRS, CDR2 YFSETQ. V shed 0 bases and J shed 1 base, with 14 bases lying between them. The variable domain in full, completed from reference TRBV5-1 and TRBJ2-1, reads KAGVTQTPRYLIKTRGQQVTLSCSPISGHRSVSWYQQTPGQGLQFLFEYFSETQRNKGNFPGRFSGRQFSNSRSEMNVSTLELGDSALYLCASSLALGQGSYNEQFFGPGTRLTVL.

This rearrangement joins TRBV7-2 to TRBJ2-2; 13 bases agree with TRBD2. There are 17 residues in the CDR3. Germline CDR1 SGHTA, CDR2 FQGNSA. The V and J ends lost 5 bases and 4 bases, in that order; junction bases with no gene match: 7. This CDR3 reads CASSPRTSGSITGELFF. Here the CDR3 DNA reads TGTGCCAGCAGCCCCCGGACTAGCGGGAGTATCACCGGGGAGCTGTTTTTT.

The rearrangement links TRBV19 to TRBJ2-5; D perhaps matches TRBD1 (5 bases). The V and J ends lost 4 bases and 3 bases respectively, with 18 bases between them. Germline V gene sequence: CDR1 LNHDA, CDR2 SQIVND (reference sequence). This CDR3 has 16 residues. The CDR3 loop is CASSTLDTKGEETQYF. The CDR3 DNA reads TGTGCCAGTAGTACCCTGGACACCAAAGGGGAAGAGACCCAGTACTTC. Full variable domain (outside the CDR3, taken from reference TRBV19 and TRBJ2-5): DGGITQSPKYLFRKEGQNVTLSCEQNLNHDAMYWYRQDPGQGLRLIYYSQIVNDFQKGDIAEGYSVSREKKESFPLTVTSAQKNPTAFYLCASSTLDTKGEETQYFGPGTRLLVL.

This clone was found a few times. The chain is built from TRBV29-1 and TRBJ2-5; a possible D gene is TRBD1 (5 bases). The germline V and J ends were trimmed by 7 bases and 5 bases, with 23 bases remaining between them. The length of the CDR3 is 15 residues. The germline CDR1 and CDR2 sequences are SQVTM and ANQGSEA. The CDR3 reads CSAKGPLHVRETQYF. The CDR3 region has the DNA TGCAGCGCCAAGGGGCCCTTACACGTTCGGGAGACCCAGTACTTC. The full variable domain, in which reference TRBV29-1 and TRBJ2-5 provide the parts outside the CDR3, is SAVISQKPSRDICQRGTSLTIQCQVDSQVTMMFWYRQQPGQSLTLIATANQGSEATYESGFVIDKFPISRPNLTFSTLTVSNMSPEDSSIYLCSAKGPLHVRETQYFGPGTRLLVL.

The chain couples TRBV6-1 to TRBJ1-5; 8 bases fit TRBD1. This CDR3 is built from 17 residues. Germline CDR1 and CDR2: MNHNS and SASEGT. With 2 bases clipped from V and 3 bases from J, the junction kept 9 bases outside the gene matches. CDR3 amino acids: CASSEFSDRVANQPQHF. CDR3 bases: TGTGCCAGCAGTGAATTTTCGGACAGGGTTGCCAATCAGCCCCAGCATTTT.

This clone was found a few times. The chain recombines TRBV5-4 with TRBJ1-6, with 9 bases identical to TRBD1. V shed 4 bases, J shed 7 bases, and the junction held 3 bases outside the gene matches. The CDR3 is 14 amino acids. Germline loops: CDR1 SGHNT, CDR2 YYREEE (reference sequence). CDR3 sequence: CASSRDRVNSPLHF. The DNA for the CDR3 is TGTGCCAGCAGCAGGGACAGGGTGAATTCACCCCTCCACTTT. The whole variable domain, filled in from reference TRBV5-4 and TRBJ1-6, reads ETGVTQSPTHLIKTRGQQVTLRCSSQSGHNTVSWYQQALGQGPQFIFQYYREEENGRGNFPPRFSGLQFPNYSSELNVNALELDDSALYLCASSRDRVNSPLHFGNGTRLTVT.

V and J are TRBV6-5 and TRBJ2-5, with D possibly being TRBD2 (6 bases). The CDR3 consists of 15 residues. V lost 2 bases and J lost 2, with 12 bases in between. Germline loops: CDR1 MNHEY, CDR2 SVGAGI. The CDR3 DNA is TGTGCCAGCAGTTACGGGGGGAAACAACAAGAGACCCAGTACTTC. This encodes CASSYGGKQQETQYF.

This clone showed up just once. V gene TRBV7-8 combines with J gene TRBJ1-2; 10 nucleotides line up with TRBD1. V gave up 6 bases and J gave up 4 bases; unmatched junction bases: 8. CDR1 and CDR2 from the germline V gene are SGHVS and FQNEAQ. The CDR3 spans 15 residues. In DNA form, the CDR3 reads TGTGCCAGCAGTCTAAGGACAGGGGGAAGCTATGGCTACACCTTC. It translates to CASSLRTGGSYGYTF.

This chain uses TRBV19 with TRBJ1-1; a possible D gene is TRBD1 (5 bases). The CDR3 extends over 15 amino acids. Per the germline V gene, CDR1 is LNHDA and CDR2 is SQIVND (reference sequence). Trimming pared 3 bases from V and 1 base from J, leaving 12 bases between. The CDR3 coding sequence is TGTGCCAGTAGTATCTACAGAACAGGGAACACTGAAGCTTTCTTT. It is translated as CASSIYRTGNTEAFF.

This clone was recorded once. The chain employs TRBV5-5 and TRBJ1-3, with D possibly matching TRBD1 (5 bases). The CDR3 consists of 15 residues. The ends were cut back, 3 bases at V and 3 bases at J, with 13 bases in the middle. Per the germline V gene, CDR1 is SGHKS and CDR2 is YYEKEE (reference sequence). CDR3 in amino acids: CASSSNQGRGNTIYF. The CDR3 region has the DNA TGTGCCAGCAGCTCAAATCAGGGTCGTGGAAACACCATATATTTT. The full variable domain, rest sourced from reference TRBV5-5 and TRBJ1-3, is DAGVTQSPTHLIKTRGQQVTLRCSPISGHKSVSWYQQVLGQGPQFIFQYYEKEERGRGNFPDRFSARQFPNYSSELNVNALLLGDSALYLCASSSNQGRGNTIYFGEGSWLTVV.

The J gene is TRBJ2-5, the V gene TRBV7-6; a weak D match, TRBD1 (6 bases). This CDR3 spans 14 amino acids. CDR1 is SGHVS and CDR2 is FNYEAQ in the germline V gene. V dropped 3 bases and J dropped 4 bases, with 12 bases sitting between them. CDR3 in DNA: TGTGCCAGCAGCTTTCTAGAGGACAGAGAGACCCAGTACTTC. Encoded protein: CASSFLEDRETQYF.

This clone was seen only once. The gene calls are TRBV25-1 and TRBJ2-1; a weak D match, TRBD2 (6 bases). This CDR3 spans 16 amino acids. Trimming removed 3 bases from V and 0 bases from J, with 12 bases in between. CDR1 is MGHDK and CDR2 is SYGVNS in the germline V gene. The CDR3 bases are TGTGCCAGCAGTGACTGGGAGGCGAGCTCCTACAATGAGCAGTTCTTC. It yields the protein CASSDWEASSYNEQFF.

This clone appeared a few times. The chain is built from TRBV9 and TRBJ2-3; D is unclear. Germline V gene data show CDR1 as SGDLS and CDR2 as YYNGEE. The CDR3 loop spans 14 amino acids. V was clipped by 4 bases and J by 0 bases, with 9 bases between them. CDR3 bases: TGTGCCAGCAGCCTTCGAACAAGCACAGATACGCAGTATTTT. Translation: CASSLRTSTDTQYF.